This T cell receptor beta chain was identified in a study of blood T cell repertoires in COVID-19. Study overall: The origin of the acute and convalescent COVID-19 samples was the United States, Italy and Spain. From T cells, B-cell-depleted T cells, or PBMCs came the material, which was cDNA or gDNA.

V lost 4 bases to trimming and J lost 7 bases, with 8 bases between them. The length of the CDR3 is 11 residues. Per the germline V gene, CDR1 is SGHDT and CDR2 is YYEEEE. Study processing details: Reference gene primer amplification gave nucleated cell count estimates. Sequencing was performed with immunoSEQ multiplex PCR; in TCRdb, only in-frame clones are kept and a portion is missing. The D gene and trimming were derived from the DNA, and the V and J assignments and clone size from that table. The sample yields 130,000 to 150,000 clones, about 83% seen once. The sequence derives from a woman aged 40 to 50 with acute or convalescent COVID-19. The J gene is TRBJ1-2, the V gene TRBV5-6; the D gene is possibly TRBD1 (5 bases). The sequenced sample consisted of peripheral blood. DNA of the CDR3: TGTGCCAGCAGCCGCAGGGTTGGCTACACCTTC. Amino acids: CASSRRVGYTF. Full variable domain (outside the CDR3, taken from reference TRBV5-6 and TRBJ1-2): DAGVTQSPTHLIKTRGQQVTLRCSPKSGHDTVSWYQQALGQGPQFIFQYYEEEERQRGNFPDRFSGHQFPNYSSELNVNALLLGDSALYLCASSRRVGYTFGSGTRLTVV.